The 9 T cell receptor beta chains below all came from one sample that was sequenced in a study of cytomegalovirus exposure and HLA in healthy donors. The PCR employed 60 Vbeta primers together with 13 Jbeta primers. Assay used: immunoSEQ multiplex PCR; TCRdb lists only in-frame clones, some missing. The sample lists around 150,000 clones, 70% to 90% occurring once. What was sequenced was PBMCs. The receptors originated from a man aged 18 to 30 in good health and CMV-seropositive.

The chain has TRBV5-1 and TRBJ2-7; D is possibly TRBD1 (6 bases). Germline V CDR1 and CDR2: SGHRS, YFSETQ. V was pared by 4 bases and J by 3 bases, with 11 bases between. This CDR3 has 13 amino acids. This CDR3 is CASSTGQHYEQYF. For the CDR3, the DNA is TGCGCCAGCAGCACTGGACAGCACTACGAGCAGTACTTC. Complete variable domain (other parts from reference TRBV5-1 and TRBJ2-7): KAGVTQTPRYLIKTRGQQVTLSCSPISGHRSVSWYQQTPGQGLQFLFEYFSETQRNKGNFPGRFSGRQFSNSRSEMNVSTLELGDSALYLCASSTGQHYEQYFGPGTRLTVT.

A word on this clone: At one boundary the junction diverges from the germline segment, which might be a read error. This specimen includes other DNA sequences encoding the same CDR3. The J gene is TRBJ1-5, the V gene TRBV19; 10 bases agree with TRBD1. This CDR3 comprises 16 residues. CDR1 is LNHDA and CDR2 is SQIVND in the germline V gene (reference sequence). Here the CDR3 reads CASSSRDRGYNQPQHF. The CDR3 nucleotides are TGTGCCAGTAGTTCCCGGGACAGGGGCTATAATCAGCCTCAGCATTTT.

The chain carries TRBV27 and TRBJ1-5, with TRBD1 matching 9 bases. Germline CDR1 is MNHEY and CDR2 is SMNVEV (reference sequence). Trimming took 2 bases from V and 7 from J; bases not matched to a gene: 3. The CDR3 spans 14 residues. The CDR3 nucleotides are TGTGCCAGCAGTTTAAGGACAGGGGCCCAGCCCCAGCATTTT. Its translation is CASSLRTGAQPQHF.

This chain connects TRBV6-1 to TRBJ2-5; D is unclear. The germline V gene encodes CDR1 MNHNS and CDR2 SASEGT. V was clipped by 2 bases and J by 0 bases, with 10 bases between them. The CDR3 loop spans 15 amino acids. CDR3 coding DNA: TGTGCCAGCAGTGAATGGGCAGGCTACCAAGAGACCCAGTACTTC. Translating it yields CASSEWAGYQETQYF.

V is TRBV7-3 and J is TRBJ2-5; the D gene is possibly TRBD1 (5 bases). Germline CDR1 is SGHTA and CDR2 is FQGTGA. V dropped 4 bases and J dropped 5 bases, with 11 bases sitting between them. CDR3 size: 13 residues. The CDR3 DNA is TGTGCCAGCAGCTCCAGGGATAGGGAGACCCAGTACTTC. Its translation: CASSSRDRETQYF. The whole variable domain, remainder taken from reference TRBV7-3 and TRBJ2-5, is GAGVSQTPSNKVTEKGKYVELRCDPISGHTALYWYRQSLGQGPEFLIYFQGTGAADDSGLPNDRFFAVRPEGSVSTLKIQRTERGDSAVYLCASSSRDRETQYFGPGTRLLVL.

The chain uses TRBV29-1 and TRBJ2-3, with D hard to call. The CDR3 spans 12 residues. Germline values: CDR1 SQVTM, CDR2 ANQGSEA. Trimming removed 3 bases at V and 1 base at J, with 5 bases between. The CDR3 nucleotides are TGCAGCGTTGATCCCGGCACAGATACGCAGTATTTT. Amino acid sequence: CSVDPGTDTQYF.

The V and J genes are TRBV7-9 and TRBJ2-1; 12 nucleotides match TRBD2. The CDR3 contains 15 residues. V was clipped by 2 bases and J by 5 bases; unmatched bases: 1. Looked up from germline, CDR1 is SEHNR and CDR2 is FQNEAQ (reference sequence). CDR3 sequence: CASSLLAGGNNEQFF. The CDR3, as DNA: TGTGCCAGCAGCTTACTAGCGGGGGGGAACAATGAGCAGTTCTTC.

The rearrangement links TRBV4-1 to TRBJ2-5, with 9 bases aligning to TRBD1. Per germline, CDR1 MGHRA and CDR2 YSYEKL. This CDR3 is 16 amino acids long. V shed 4 bases, J shed 5 bases, and the junction held 11 bases outside the gene matches. The CDR3 protein is CASSLDPGQGAETQYF. CDR3 DNA: TGCGCCAGCAGCCTAGATCCGGGACAGGGTGCGGAGACCCAGTACTTC.

The genes are TRBV2 and TRBJ1-5, with D unclear. The CDR3 has 14 residues. Germline loops: CDR1 SNHLY, CDR2 FYNNEI. V lost 6 bases to trimming and J lost 6 bases, with 15 bases between them. This CDR3 is CASSPDREFQPQHF. CDR3 coding DNA: TGTGCCAGCAGCCCCGACCGGGAGTTTCAGCCCCAGCATTTT.